The clone carrying this TCR beta chain appeared many times. Its antigen remains unidentified. Amplification of TRBV12-4/TRBJ1-2 clonotypes used adaptor-ligated barcode primers. Via MiXCR, TCRdb re-called the multiplex PCR reads, giving one row per CDR3 protein. The sample includes over a thousand distinct CDR3 sequences, 30% to 35% of them seen just once. Memory CD4+ T cells were sorted as CD4+CD45RO+CD25- cells. Points from the study as a whole: Roughly 14% of tumor Treg sequences matched naive CD4+ cells. In terms of TCR gene usage, tumor memory CD4+ T cells clustered together with blood and lymph node memory CD4+ cells, as well as with lymph node naive CD4+ cells. Tumor-infiltrating Treg TCR alpha and beta sequences overlapped most with tumor naive CD4+ T cells, then blood naive.

With 7 bases clipped from V and 4 bases from J, the junction kept 10 bases outside the gene matches. This CDR3 is 15 amino acids long. The V call is TRBV12-3 or TRBV12-4, the J call TRBJ1-2; 9 bases are shared with TRBD1. This TCR was sampled from a female donor with breast cancer. Material: memory CD4+ T cells sorted from blood. Specified subset: memory CD4+ T cells, CD4+CD45RO+CD25-. CDR3 DNA: TGTGCCAGCACCCTAATGGGACAGGGCGGCTATGGCTACACCTTC. Protein sequence: CASTLMGQGGYGYTF.